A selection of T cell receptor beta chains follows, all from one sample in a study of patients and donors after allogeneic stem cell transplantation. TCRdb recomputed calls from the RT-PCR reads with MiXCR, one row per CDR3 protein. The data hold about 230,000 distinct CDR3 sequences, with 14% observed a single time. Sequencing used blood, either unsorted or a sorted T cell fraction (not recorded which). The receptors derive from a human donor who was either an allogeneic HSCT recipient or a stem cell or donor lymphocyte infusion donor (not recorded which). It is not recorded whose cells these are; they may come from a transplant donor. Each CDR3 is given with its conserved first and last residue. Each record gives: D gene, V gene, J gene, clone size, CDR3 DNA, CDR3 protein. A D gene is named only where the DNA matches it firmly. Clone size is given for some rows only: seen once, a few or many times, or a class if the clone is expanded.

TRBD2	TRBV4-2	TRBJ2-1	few	TGTGCCAGCAGCCAGCTCACACTAGCCGCGGGGGTAGGTGAGCAGTTCTTC	CASSQLTLAAGVGEQFF
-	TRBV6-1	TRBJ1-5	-	TGTGCCAGCAGTATCTCAGGGTTGGCTCAGCCCCAGCATTTT	CASSISGLAQPQHF
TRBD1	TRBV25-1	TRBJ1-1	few	TGTGCCAGCAGTGAGGAACAGGGGTGGACTGAAGCTTTCTTT	CASSEEQGWTEAFF
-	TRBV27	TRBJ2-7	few	TGTGCCAGCAGTTTATTGGGACAACCCTACGAGCAGTACTTC	CASSLLGQPYEQYF
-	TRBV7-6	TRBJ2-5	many	TGTGCCAGCAGCTCGTGGGTTCAAGAGACCCAGTACTTC	CASSSWVQETQYF
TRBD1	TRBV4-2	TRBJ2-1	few	TGTGCCAGCAGACTCCGGGACAGGGACAATGAGCAGTTCTTC	CASRLRDRDNEQFF
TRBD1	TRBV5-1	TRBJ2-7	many	TGCGCCAGCAGCTTGGGGGACAGAATGTCCTACGAGCAGTACTTC	CASSLGDRMSYEQYF
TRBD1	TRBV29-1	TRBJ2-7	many	TGCAGCGTACGCCCTTCCGGGACAGGGGGCGTCGAGCAGTACTTC	CSVRPSGTGGVEQYF
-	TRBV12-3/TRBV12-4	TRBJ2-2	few	TGTGCCAGCAGTCCCCCCGGGAGCGCCGGGGAGCTGTTTTTT	CASSPPGSAGELFF
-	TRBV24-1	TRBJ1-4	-	TGTGCCACCAGTGACCCGCGAGGAGATAATGAAAAACTGTTTTTT	CATSDPRGDNEKLFF
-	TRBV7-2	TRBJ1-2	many	TGTGCCAGCAGCATGGACAGCGCTAACTATGGCTACACCTTC	CASSMDSANYGYTF
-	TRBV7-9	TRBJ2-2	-	TGTGCCAGCAGCTTAAACGACGCCGGGGAGCTGTTTTTT	CASSLNDAGELFF
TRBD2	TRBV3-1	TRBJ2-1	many	TGTGCCAGCAGACAAGCGGGGGGGGAAAATGAGCAGTTCTTC	CASRQAGGENEQFF
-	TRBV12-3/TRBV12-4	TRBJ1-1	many	TGTGCCAGCAGTTTATTCGGGGGAGGTACTGAAGCTTTCTTT	CASSLFGGGTEAFF